This is a list of T cell receptor beta chains from one sample in a study of T cells in lung cancer brain metastases. Method: immunoSEQ multiplex PCR; TCRdb's copy keeps in-frame clones and lacks some. The sample shows over 3,500 clones, around nine tenths of them seen only once. Sequenced: tumor tissue from the primary lung tumor. The source of these receptors is a woman in her forties or fifties with non-small cell lung cancer. Both conserved end residues are part of each CDR3. The order of the fields is CDR3 protein, CDR3 DNA, clone size, D gene, V gene, J gene. A D gene is named only where the DNA matches it firmly. Clone size is given for some rows only: seen once, a few or many times, or a class if the clone is expanded.

cdr3_aa: CASSYSSGPGEQYF
cdr3_nt: TGTGCCAGCAGTTACTCGAGCGGGCCCGGCGAGCAGTACTTC
clone_size: NA
d_call: NA
v_call: TRBV6-5
j_call: TRBJ2-7

cdr3_aa: CSVERQVYGYTF
cdr3_nt: TGCAGCGTTGAGAGACAGGTCTATGGCTACACCTTC
clone_size: NA
d_call: NA
v_call: TRBV29-1
j_call: TRBJ1-2

cdr3_aa: CAWWGRGSSYEQYF
cdr3_nt: TGTGCCTGGTGGGGCAGGGGGAGCTCCTACGAGCAGTACTTC
clone_size: NA
d_call: TRBD1
v_call: TRBV30
j_call: TRBJ2-7

cdr3_aa: CASSQSGKAQYF
cdr3_nt: TGTGCCAGCAGCCAAAGCGGGAAAGCGCAGTATTTT
clone_size: NA
d_call: TRBD2
v_call: TRBV11-3
j_call: TRBJ2-3

cdr3_aa: CASNLPATNEKLFF
cdr3_nt: TGTGCCAGCAACTTGCCGGCAACTAATGAAAAACTGTTTTTT
clone_size: NA
d_call: NA
v_call: TRBV28
j_call: TRBJ1-4

cdr3_aa: CASSLAGERTDTQYF
cdr3_nt: TGTGCCAGCAGCTTAGCGGGAGAGCGCACAGATACGCAGTATTTT
clone_size: NA
d_call: NA
v_call: TRBV7-8
j_call: TRBJ2-3

cdr3_aa: CASTPWGSGNTIYF
cdr3_nt: TGTGCCAGTACCCCTTGGGGTTCTGGAAACACCATATATTTT
clone_size: NA
d_call: NA
v_call: TRBV19
j_call: TRBJ1-3

cdr3_aa: CASNIGASGINEQFF
cdr3_nt: TGTGCTAGTAACATTGGGGCTAGCGGGATTAATGAGCAGTTCTTC
clone_size: NA
d_call: TRBD2
v_call: TRBV19
j_call: TRBJ2-1

cdr3_aa: CASSLGTFYGYTF
cdr3_nt: TGTGCCAGTAGTCTAGGGACATTCTATGGCTACACCTTC
clone_size: NA
d_call: NA
v_call: TRBV19
j_call: TRBJ1-2

cdr3_aa: CASSLGSSYEQYF
cdr3_nt: TGTGCCAGCAGCTTGGGTAGCTCCTACGAGCAGTACTTC
clone_size: NA
d_call: NA
v_call: TRBV5-5
j_call: TRBJ2-7

cdr3_aa: CASSLRLITGELFF
cdr3_nt: TGTGCCAGCAGTTTAAGGCTCATCACCGGGGAGCTGTTTTTT
clone_size: NA
d_call: NA
v_call: TRBV27
j_call: TRBJ2-2

cdr3_aa: CASKKETNEKLFF
cdr3_nt: TGTGCCAGCAAGAAGGAAACTAATGAAAAACTGTTTTTT
clone_size: NA
d_call: NA
v_call: TRBV2
j_call: TRBJ1-4

cdr3_aa: CASSQDPQGQGEAFF
cdr3_nt: TGCGCCAGCAGCCAAGATCCCCAGGGCCAGGGTGAAGCTTTCTTT
clone_size: few
d_call: NA
v_call: TRBV4-3
j_call: TRBJ1-1

cdr3_aa: CASSLEGGGNYEQYF
cdr3_nt: TGTGCCAGCAGCTTAGAAGGGGGAGGGAACTACGAGCAGTACTTC
clone_size: NA
d_call: NA
v_call: TRBV11-2
j_call: TRBJ2-7

cdr3_aa: CASSLEVGRETQYF
cdr3_nt: TGTGCCAGCAGCTTAGAGGTCGGTAGGGAGACCCAGTACTTC
clone_size: once
d_call: NA
v_call: TRBV7-2
j_call: TRBJ2-5

cdr3_aa: CASSEGVGSGRSNEQFF
cdr3_nt: TGTGCCAGCAGTGAGGGGGTGGGAAGCGGGAGGAGTAATGAGCAGTTCTTC
clone_size: NA
d_call: TRBD2
v_call: TRBV9
j_call: TRBJ2-1

cdr3_aa: CASSIDSAGVVTGELFF
cdr3_nt: TGTGCCAGTAGTATAGACTCAGCGGGAGTCGTCACCGGGGAACTGTTTTTT
clone_size: NA
d_call: TRBD2
v_call: TRBV19
j_call: TRBJ2-2

cdr3_aa: CASRRGLAGSYEQYF
cdr3_nt: TGCGCCAGCAGAAGAGGACTAGCGGGATCCTACGAGCAGTACTTC
clone_size: NA
d_call: TRBD2
v_call: TRBV4-3
j_call: TRBJ2-7

cdr3_aa: CVSSFGSNQETQYF
cdr3_nt: TGTGTCAGCAGCTTTGGGTCCAACCAAGAGACCCAGTACTTC
clone_size: NA
d_call: NA
v_call: TRBV5-8
j_call: TRBJ2-5

cdr3_aa: CASSARSGASEQYF
cdr3_nt: TGTGCCAGCAGCGCTAGATCGGGGGCCAGCGAGCAGTACTTC
clone_size: once
d_call: NA
v_call: TRBV9
j_call: TRBJ2-7

cdr3_aa: CASSQDVGQGANYGYTF
cdr3_nt: TGCGCCAGCAGCCAAGATGTGGGACAGGGGGCTAACTATGGCTACACCTTC
clone_size: few
d_call: TRBD1
v_call: TRBV4-3
j_call: TRBJ1-2

cdr3_aa: CASSLGLAGGRGTDTQYF
cdr3_nt: TGTGCCAGCAGCTTGGGTCTAGCGGGAGGGCGGGGCACAGATACGCAGTATTTT
clone_size: once
d_call: TRBD2
v_call: TRBV5-6
j_call: TRBJ2-3

cdr3_aa: CASSQDFTAFEQYF
cdr3_nt: TGCGCCAGCAGCCAAGATTTCACCGCGTTCGAGCAGTACTTC
clone_size: NA
d_call: NA
v_call: TRBV4-1
j_call: TRBJ2-7

cdr3_aa: CASSIDYGYTF
cdr3_nt: TGTGCCAGTAGTATAGACTATGGCTACACCTTC
clone_size: NA
d_call: NA
v_call: TRBV19
j_call: TRBJ1-2

cdr3_aa: CASSLFDSGIYEQYF
cdr3_nt: TGTGCCAGCAGCCTCTTTGATAGCGGAATCTACGAGCAGTACTTC
clone_size: NA
d_call: NA
v_call: TRBV11-2
j_call: TRBJ2-7

cdr3_aa: CASSLSGNQPQHF
cdr3_nt: TGTGCCAGCAGCTTATCGGGTAATCAGCCCCAGCATTTT
clone_size: once
d_call: NA
v_call: TRBV7-9
j_call: TRBJ1-5

cdr3_aa: CASSSTGEAFF
cdr3_nt: TGTGCCAGCAGCTCGACAGGTGAAGCTTTCTTT
clone_size: NA
d_call: NA
v_call: TRBV13
j_call: TRBJ1-1

cdr3_aa: CASSIDRGNSPLHF
cdr3_nt: TGTGCCAGCAGCATAGACAGGGGTAATTCACCCCTCCACTTT
clone_size: NA
d_call: TRBD1
v_call: TRBV11-2
j_call: TRBJ1-6

cdr3_aa: CASSEVSEQYF
cdr3_nt: TGTGCCAGCAGTGAAGTCTCCGAGCAGTACTTC
clone_size: NA
d_call: NA
v_call: TRBV28
j_call: TRBJ2-7

cdr3_aa: CASSLTSGSSYEQYF
cdr3_nt: TGTGCCAGCAGCCTGACTAGCGGATCCTCCTACGAGCAGTACTTC
clone_size: NA
d_call: TRBD2
v_call: TRBV7-9
j_call: TRBJ2-7

cdr3_aa: CASSLGRSPVRETQYF
cdr3_nt: TGTGCCAGCAGCTTGGGACGATCGCCCGTACGGGAGACCCAGTACTTC
clone_size: NA
d_call: NA
v_call: TRBV11-1
j_call: TRBJ2-5

cdr3_aa: CASSGTGNNYEQYF
cdr3_nt: TGTGCCAGCAGTGGAACCGGGAACAACTACGAGCAGTACTTC
clone_size: NA
d_call: NA
v_call: TRBV28
j_call: TRBJ2-7